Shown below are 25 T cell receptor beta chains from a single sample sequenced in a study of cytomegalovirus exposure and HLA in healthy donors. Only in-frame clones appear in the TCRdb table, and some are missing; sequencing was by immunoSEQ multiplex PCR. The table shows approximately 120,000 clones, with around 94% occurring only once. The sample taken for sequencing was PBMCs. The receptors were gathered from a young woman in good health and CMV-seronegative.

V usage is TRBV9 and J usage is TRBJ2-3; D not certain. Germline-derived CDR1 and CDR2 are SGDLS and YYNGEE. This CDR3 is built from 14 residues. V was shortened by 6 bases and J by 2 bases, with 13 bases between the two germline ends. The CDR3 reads CASKEGALTDTQYF. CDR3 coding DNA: TGTGCCAGCAAGGAAGGAGCCCTCACAGATACGCAGTATTTT.

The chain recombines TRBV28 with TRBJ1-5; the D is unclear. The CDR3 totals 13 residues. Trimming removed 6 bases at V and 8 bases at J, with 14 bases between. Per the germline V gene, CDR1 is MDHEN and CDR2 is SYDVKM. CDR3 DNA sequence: TGTGCCAGCAGCCCTTCCCCGGTGGAGCCCCAGCATTTT. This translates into CASSPSPVEPQHF.

This CDR3 is CSARSPGLNLGNYGYTF. As DNA, the CDR3 is TGCAGTGCACGGTCTCCGGGACTCAACCTCGGTAACTATGGCTACACCTTC. V usage is TRBV29-1 and J usage is TRBJ1-2; perhaps TRBD1 as D (5 bases). The germline V gene has CDR1 SQVTM and CDR2 ANQGSEA. This CDR3 has 17 amino acids. Full variable domain (missing parts from reference TRBV29-1 and TRBJ1-2): SAVISQKPSRDICQRGTSLTIQCQVDSQVTMMFWYRQQPGQSLTLIATANQGSEATYESGFVIDKFPISRPNLTFSTLTVSNMSPEDSSIYLCSARSPGLNLGNYGYTFGSGTRLTVV.

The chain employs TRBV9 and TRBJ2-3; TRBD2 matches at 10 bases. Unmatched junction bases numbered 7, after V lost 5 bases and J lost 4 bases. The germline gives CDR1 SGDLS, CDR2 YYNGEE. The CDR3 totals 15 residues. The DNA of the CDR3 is TGTGCCAGCAGTCCGAGCGGGGGGGCTCCAGATACGCAGTATTTT. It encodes CASSPSGGAPDTQYF.

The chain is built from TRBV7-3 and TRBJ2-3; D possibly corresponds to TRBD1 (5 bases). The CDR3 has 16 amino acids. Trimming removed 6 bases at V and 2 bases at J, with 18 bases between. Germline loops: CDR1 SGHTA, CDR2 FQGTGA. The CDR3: CASSYRPTTYTDTQYF. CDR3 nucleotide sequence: TGTGCCAGCAGTTACAGGCCAACGACCTACACAGATACGCAGTATTTT.

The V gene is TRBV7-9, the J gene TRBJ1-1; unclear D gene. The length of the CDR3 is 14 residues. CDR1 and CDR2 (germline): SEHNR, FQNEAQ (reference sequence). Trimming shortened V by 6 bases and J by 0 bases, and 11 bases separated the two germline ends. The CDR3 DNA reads TGTGCCAGCAGGGGAAACGGGGTGAACACTGAAGCTTTCTTT. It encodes CASRGNGVNTEAFF.

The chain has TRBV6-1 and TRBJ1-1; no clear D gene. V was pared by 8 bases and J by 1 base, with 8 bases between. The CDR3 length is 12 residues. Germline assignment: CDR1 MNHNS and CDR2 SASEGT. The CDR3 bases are TGTGCCAGCCGGACTGAGAACACTGAAGCTTTCTTT. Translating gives CASRTENTEAFF.

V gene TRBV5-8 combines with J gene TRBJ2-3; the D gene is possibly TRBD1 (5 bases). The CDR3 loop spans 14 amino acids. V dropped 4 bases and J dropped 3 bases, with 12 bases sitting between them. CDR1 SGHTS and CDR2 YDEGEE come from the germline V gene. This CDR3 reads CASSTQGETDTQYF. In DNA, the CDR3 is TGTGCCAGCAGCACGCAGGGTGAGACAGATACGCAGTATTTT.

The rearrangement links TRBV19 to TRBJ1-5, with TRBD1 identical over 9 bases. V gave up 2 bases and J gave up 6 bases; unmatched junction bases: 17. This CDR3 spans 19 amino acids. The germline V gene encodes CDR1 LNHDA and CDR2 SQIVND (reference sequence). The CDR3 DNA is TGTGCCAGTAGTATATTTTTTGACACCGGGACAGGGATCCGTCAGCCCCAGCATTTT. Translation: CASSIFFDTGTGIRQPQHF.

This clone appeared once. The CDR3 region has the DNA TGTGCCAGCAGCTCCTATGACAGGGGGGACTATGGCTACACCTTC. Translated, it gives CASSSYDRGDYGYTF. J is TRBJ1-2 and V is TRBV7-2; 9 nucleotides match TRBD1. The CDR3 runs 15 residues. Germline CDR1 SGHTA, CDR2 FQGNSA. V dropped 4 bases and J dropped 3; count of bases not matched to a gene: 6.

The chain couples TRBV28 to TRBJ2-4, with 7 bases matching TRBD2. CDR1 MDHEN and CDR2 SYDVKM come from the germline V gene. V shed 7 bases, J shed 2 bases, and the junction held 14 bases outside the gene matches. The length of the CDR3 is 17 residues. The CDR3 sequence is CASTSGGSLGSKNIQYF. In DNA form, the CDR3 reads TGTGCCAGCACGTCGGGAGGAAGCTTGGGGTCCAAAAACATTCAGTACTTC.

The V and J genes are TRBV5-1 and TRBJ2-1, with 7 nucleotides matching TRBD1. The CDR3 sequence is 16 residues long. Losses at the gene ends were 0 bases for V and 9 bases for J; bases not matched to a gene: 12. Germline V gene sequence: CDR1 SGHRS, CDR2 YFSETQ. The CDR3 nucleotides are TGCGCCAGCAGCTTGGCAGGTCTAACAGGGGATCGTGAGCAGTTCTTC. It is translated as CASSLAGLTGDREQFF.

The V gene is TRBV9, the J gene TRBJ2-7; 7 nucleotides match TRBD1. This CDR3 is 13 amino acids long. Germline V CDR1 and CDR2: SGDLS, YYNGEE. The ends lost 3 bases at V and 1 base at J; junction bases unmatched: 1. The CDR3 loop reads CASSEGQSYEQYF. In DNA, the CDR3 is TGTGCCAGCAGCGAGGGACAGTCCTACGAGCAGTACTTC. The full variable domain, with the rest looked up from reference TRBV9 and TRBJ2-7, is DSGVTQTPKHLITATGQRVTLRCSPRSGDLSVYWYQQSLDQGLQFLIQYYNGEERAKGNILERFSAQQFPDLHSELNLSSLELGDSALYFCASSEGQSYEQYFGPGTRLTVT.

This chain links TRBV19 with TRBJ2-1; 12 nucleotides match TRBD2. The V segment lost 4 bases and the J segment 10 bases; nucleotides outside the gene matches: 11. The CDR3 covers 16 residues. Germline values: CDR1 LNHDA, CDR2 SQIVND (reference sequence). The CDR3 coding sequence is TGTGCCAGTAGTACCGGGACTAGCGGGCGGATCGGGGAGCAGTTCTTC. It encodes CASSTGTSGRIGEQFF. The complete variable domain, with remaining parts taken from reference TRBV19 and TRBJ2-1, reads DGGITQSPKYLFRKEGQNVTLSCEQNLNHDAMYWYRQDPGQGLRLIYYSQIVNDFQKGDIAEGYSVSREKKESFPLTVTSAQKNPTAFYLCASSTGTSGRIGEQFFGPGTRLTVL.

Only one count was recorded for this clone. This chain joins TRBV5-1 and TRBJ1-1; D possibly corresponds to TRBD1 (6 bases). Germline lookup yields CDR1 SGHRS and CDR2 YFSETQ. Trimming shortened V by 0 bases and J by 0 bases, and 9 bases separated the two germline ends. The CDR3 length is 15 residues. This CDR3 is CASSLVGDMNTEAFF. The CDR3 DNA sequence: TGCGCCAGCAGCTTGGTTGGGGACATGAACACTGAAGCTTTCTTT.

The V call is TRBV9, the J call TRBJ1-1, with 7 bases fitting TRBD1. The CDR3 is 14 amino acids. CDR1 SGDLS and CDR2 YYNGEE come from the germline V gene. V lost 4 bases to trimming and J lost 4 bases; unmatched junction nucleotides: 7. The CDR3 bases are TGTGCCAGCAGCCCCGACAGGGCGGGCACTGAAGCTTTCTTT. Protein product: CASSPDRAGTEAFF.

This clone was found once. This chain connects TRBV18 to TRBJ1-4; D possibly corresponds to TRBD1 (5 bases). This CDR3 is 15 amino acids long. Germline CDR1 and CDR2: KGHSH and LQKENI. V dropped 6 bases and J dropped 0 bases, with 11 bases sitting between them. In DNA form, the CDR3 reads TGTGCCAGCTCTCAACAGGATGCAACTAATGAAAAACTGTTTTTT. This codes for CASSQQDATNEKLFF.

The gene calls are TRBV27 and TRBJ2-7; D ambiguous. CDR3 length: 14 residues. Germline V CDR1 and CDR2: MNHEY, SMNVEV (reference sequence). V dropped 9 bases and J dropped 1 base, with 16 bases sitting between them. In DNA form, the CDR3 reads TGTGCCAGTTCGCTCACCATCAGGTCCTACGAGCAGTACTTC. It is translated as CASSLTIRSYEQYF.

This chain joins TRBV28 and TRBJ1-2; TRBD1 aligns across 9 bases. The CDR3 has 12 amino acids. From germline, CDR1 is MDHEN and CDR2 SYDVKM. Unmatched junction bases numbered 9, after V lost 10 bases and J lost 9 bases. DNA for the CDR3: TGTGCCACCCAGTGGACAGGGGACAGCTACACCTTC. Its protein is CATQWTGDSYTF.

The CDR3 loop reads CASTYGNSNQPQHF. The CDR3 coding sequence is TGTGCCAGCACCTATGGTAATAGCAATCAGCCCCAGCATTTT. This chain joins TRBV6-6 and TRBJ1-5; D unresolved. V lost 7 bases and J lost 0, with 10 bases in between. CDR3 length: 14 amino acids. Germline CDR1 reads MNHNY; CDR2 reads SVGAGI (reference sequence).

The CDR3 region has the DNA TGTGCCAGCGGCAGGATGTACTCTGAAGCTTTCTTT. Protein sequence: CASGRMYSEAFF. V is TRBV28 and J is TRBJ1-1; D remains ambiguous. The V end was cut by 8 bases, the J end by 6 bases, with 13 bases between. The CDR3 is 12 amino acids. Germline CDR1 is MDHEN and CDR2 is SYDVKM.

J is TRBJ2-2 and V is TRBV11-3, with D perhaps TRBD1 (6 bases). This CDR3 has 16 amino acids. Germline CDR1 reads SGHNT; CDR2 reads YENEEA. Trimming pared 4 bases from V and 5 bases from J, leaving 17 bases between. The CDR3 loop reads CASSSIQGRMTGELFF. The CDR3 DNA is TGTGCCAGCAGCTCCATACAGGGAAGGATGACCGGGGAGCTGTTTTTT.

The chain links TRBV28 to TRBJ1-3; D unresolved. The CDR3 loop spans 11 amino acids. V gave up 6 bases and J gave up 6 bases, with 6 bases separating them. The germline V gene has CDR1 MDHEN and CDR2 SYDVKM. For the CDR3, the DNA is TGTGCCAGCAGATCGTCAAACACCATATATTTT. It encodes CASRSSNTIYF. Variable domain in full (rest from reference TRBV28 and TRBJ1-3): DVKVTQSSRYLVKRTGEKVFLECVQDMDHENMFWYRQDPGLGLRLIYFSYDVKMKEKGDIPEGYSVSREKKERFSLILESASTNQTSMYLCASRSSNTIYFGEGSWLTVV.

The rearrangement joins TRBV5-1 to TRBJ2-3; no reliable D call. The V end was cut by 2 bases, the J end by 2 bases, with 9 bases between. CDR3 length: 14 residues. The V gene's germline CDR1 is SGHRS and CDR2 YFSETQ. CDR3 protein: CASSFGLDTDTQYF. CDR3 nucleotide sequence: TGCGCCAGCAGCTTCGGTTTAGACACAGATACGCAGTATTTT.

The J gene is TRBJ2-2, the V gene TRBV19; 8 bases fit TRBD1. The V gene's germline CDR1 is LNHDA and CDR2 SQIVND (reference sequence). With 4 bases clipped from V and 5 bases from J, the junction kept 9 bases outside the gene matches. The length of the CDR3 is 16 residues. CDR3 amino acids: CASSSQGASGTGELFF. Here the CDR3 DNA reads TGTGCCAGTAGTAGCCAGGGGGCATCGGGGACCGGGGAGCTGTTTTTT.